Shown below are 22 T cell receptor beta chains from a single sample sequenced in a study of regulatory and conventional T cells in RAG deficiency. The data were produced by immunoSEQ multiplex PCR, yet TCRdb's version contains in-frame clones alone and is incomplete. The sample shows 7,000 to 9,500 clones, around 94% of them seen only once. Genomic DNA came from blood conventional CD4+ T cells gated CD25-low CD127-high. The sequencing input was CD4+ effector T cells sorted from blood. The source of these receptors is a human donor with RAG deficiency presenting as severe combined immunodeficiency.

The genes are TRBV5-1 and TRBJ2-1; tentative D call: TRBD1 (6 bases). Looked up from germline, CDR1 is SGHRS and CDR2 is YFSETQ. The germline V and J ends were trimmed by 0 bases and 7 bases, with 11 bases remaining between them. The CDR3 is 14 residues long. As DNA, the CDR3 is TGCGCCAGCAGCTTGGGGACAGCGCGTAATGAGCAGTTCTTC. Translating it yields CASSLGTARNEQFF. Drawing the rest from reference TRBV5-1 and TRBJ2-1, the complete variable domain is KAGVTQTPRYLIKTRGQQVTLSCSPISGHRSVSWYQQTPGQGLQFLFEYFSETQRNKGNFPGRFSGRQFSNSRSEMNVSTLELGDSALYLCASSLGTARNEQFFGPGTRLTVL.

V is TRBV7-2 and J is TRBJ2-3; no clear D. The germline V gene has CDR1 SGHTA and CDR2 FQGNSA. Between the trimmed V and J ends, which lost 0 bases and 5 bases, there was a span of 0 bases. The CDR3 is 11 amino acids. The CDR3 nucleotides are TGTGCCAGCAGCTTAGCAGATACGCAGTATTTT. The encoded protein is CASSLADTQYF. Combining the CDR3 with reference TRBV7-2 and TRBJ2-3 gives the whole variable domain GAGVSQSPSNKVTEKGKDVELRCDPISGHTALYWYRQSLGQGLEFLIYFQGNSAPDKSGLPSDRFSAERTGGSVSTLTIQRTQQEDSAVYLCASSLADTQYFGPGTRLTVL.

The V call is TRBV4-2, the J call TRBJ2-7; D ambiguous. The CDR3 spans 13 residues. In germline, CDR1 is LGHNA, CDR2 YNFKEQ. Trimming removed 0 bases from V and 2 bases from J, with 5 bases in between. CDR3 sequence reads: CASSQETAYEQYF. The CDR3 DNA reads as TGTGCCAGCAGCCAAGAAACGGCCTACGAGCAGTACTTC.

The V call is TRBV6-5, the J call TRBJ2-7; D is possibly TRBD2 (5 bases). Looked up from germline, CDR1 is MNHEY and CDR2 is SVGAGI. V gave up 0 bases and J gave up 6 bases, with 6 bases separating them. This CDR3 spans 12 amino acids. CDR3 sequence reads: CASSYSTTEQYF. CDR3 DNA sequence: TGTGCCAGCAGTTACTCGACTACCGAGCAGTACTTC.

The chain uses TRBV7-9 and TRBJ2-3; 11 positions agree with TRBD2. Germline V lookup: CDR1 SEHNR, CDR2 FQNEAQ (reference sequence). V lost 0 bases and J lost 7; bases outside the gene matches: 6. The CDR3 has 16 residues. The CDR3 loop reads CASSLAGGLAENTQYF. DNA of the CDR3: TGTGCCAGCAGCTTAGCAGGGGGACTAGCGGAAAATACGCAGTATTTT.

In DNA form, the CDR3 reads TGTGCCAGCAGCTCGTGGACTAGCGGGAGGGGGCGGTTCTTC. Protein sequence: CASSSWTSGRGRFF. The chain recombines TRBV7-2 with TRBJ2-1, with 15 bases fitting TRBD2. The CDR3 runs to 14 residues. Germline loops: CDR1 SGHTA, CDR2 FQGNSA. The V gene end was trimmed by 4 bases and the J gene end by 15 bases; junction bases not matched to a gene: 7.

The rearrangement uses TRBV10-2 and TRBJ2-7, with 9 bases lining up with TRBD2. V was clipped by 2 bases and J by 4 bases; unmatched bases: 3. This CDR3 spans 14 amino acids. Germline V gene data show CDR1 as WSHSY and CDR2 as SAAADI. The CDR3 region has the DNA TGCGCCAGCAGTGAGACAGGACTAGCGTACGAGCAGTACTTC. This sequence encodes CASSETGLAYEQYF.

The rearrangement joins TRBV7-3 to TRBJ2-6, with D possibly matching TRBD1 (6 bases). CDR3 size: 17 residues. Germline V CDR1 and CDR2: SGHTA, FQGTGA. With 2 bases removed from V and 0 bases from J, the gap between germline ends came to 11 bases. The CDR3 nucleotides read TGTGCCAGCAGCTTATTAGGGGGTCTCTCTGGGGCCAACGTCCTGACTTTC. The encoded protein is CASSLLGGLSGANVLTF.

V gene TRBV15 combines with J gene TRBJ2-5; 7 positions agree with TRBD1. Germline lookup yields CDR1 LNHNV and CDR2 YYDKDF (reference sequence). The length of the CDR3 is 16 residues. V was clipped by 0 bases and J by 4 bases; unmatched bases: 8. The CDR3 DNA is TGTGCCACCAGCAGAGATAGAATGACAGGGACAGAGACCCAGTACTTC. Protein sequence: CATSRDRMTGTETQYF.

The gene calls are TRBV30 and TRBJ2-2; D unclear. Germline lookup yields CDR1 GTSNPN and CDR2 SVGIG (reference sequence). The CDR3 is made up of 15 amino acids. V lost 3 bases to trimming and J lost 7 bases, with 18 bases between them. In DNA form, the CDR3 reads TGTGCCTGGAGACGGGTCAGCCACCGCGGCGGGGAGCTGTTTTTT. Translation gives CAWRRVSHRGGELFF.

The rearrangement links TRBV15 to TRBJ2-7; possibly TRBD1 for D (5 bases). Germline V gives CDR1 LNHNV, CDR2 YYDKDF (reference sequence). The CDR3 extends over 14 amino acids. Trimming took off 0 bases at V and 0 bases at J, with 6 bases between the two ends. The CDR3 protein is CATSRDGHSYEQYF. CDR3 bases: TGTGCCACCAGCAGAGATGGACACTCCTACGAGCAGTACTTC.

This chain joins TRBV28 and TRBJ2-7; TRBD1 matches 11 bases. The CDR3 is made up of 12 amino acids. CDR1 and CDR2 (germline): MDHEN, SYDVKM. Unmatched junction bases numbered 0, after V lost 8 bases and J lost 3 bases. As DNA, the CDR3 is TGTGCCAGCGGGACAGGGGGCTACGAGCAGTACTTC. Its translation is CASGTGGYEQYF.

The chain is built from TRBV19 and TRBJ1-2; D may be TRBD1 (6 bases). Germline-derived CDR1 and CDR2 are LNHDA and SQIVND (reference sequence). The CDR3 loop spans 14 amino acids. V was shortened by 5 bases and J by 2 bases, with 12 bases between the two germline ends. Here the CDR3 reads CASSGLDSNYGYTF. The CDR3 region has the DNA TGTGCCAGTAGTGGGCTGGACAGCAACTATGGCTACACCTTC.

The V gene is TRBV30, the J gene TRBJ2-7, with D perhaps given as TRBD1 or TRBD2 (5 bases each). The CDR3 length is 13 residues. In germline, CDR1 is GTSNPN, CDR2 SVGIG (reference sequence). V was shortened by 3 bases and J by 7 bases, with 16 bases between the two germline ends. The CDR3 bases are TGTGCCTGGAGGGGACCAAGCTTGGGGGAGCAGTACTTC. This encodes CAWRGPSLGEQYF.

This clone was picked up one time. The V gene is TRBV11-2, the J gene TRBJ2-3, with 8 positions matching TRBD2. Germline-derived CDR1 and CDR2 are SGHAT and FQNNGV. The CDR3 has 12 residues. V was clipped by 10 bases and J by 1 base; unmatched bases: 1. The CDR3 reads CATGGGTDTQYF. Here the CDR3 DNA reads TGTGCCACCGGGGGGGGCACAGATACGCAGTATTTT.

Here the CDR3 DNA reads TGTGCCAGCAGGGGAAGGGGGTACGACTATGGCTACACCTTC. It encodes CASRGRGYDYGYTF. This chain connects TRBV2 to TRBJ1-2, with D maybe TRBD1 (6 bases). Germline V gives CDR1 SNHLY, CDR2 FYNNEI. The CDR3 length is 14 residues. The germline V and J ends were trimmed by 6 bases and 3 bases, with 14 bases remaining between them.

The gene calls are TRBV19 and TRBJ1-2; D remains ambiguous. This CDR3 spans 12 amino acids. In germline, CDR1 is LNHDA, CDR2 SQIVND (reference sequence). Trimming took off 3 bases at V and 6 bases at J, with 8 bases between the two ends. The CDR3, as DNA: TGTGCCAGTAGTATTCTACAACATGGCTACACCTTC. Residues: CASSILQHGYTF.

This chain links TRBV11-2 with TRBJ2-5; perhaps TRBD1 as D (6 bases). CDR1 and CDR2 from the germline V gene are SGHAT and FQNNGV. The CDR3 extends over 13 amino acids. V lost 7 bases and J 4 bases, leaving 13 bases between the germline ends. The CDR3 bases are TGTGCCAGCAACGGACAGAGGGGAGAGACCCAGTACTTC. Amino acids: CASNGQRGETQYF.

The CDR3 DNA is TGTGCCAGCAGCGTAGACGGCCAAGAGACCCAGTACTTC. It codes for CASSVDGQETQYF. This chain connects TRBV9 to TRBJ2-5, with D unclear. The CDR3 has 13 residues. In germline, CDR1 is SGDLS, CDR2 YYNGEE. Trimming stripped 0 bases from V and 1 base from J, with 4 bases between. Using reference TRBV9 and TRBJ2-5 for the parts outside the CDR3, the full variable domain is DSGVTQTPKHLITATGQRVTLRCSPRSGDLSVYWYQQSLDQGLQFLIQYYNGEERAKGNILERFSAQQFPDLHSELNLSSLELGDSALYFCASSVDGQETQYFGPGTRLLVL.

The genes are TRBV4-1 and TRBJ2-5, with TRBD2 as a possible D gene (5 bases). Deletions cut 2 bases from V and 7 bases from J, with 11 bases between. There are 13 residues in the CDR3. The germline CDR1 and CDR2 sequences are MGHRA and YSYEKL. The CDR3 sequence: CASSQSGIPTQYF. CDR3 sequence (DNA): TGCGCCAGCAGCCAATCGGGAATTCCGACCCAGTACTTC.

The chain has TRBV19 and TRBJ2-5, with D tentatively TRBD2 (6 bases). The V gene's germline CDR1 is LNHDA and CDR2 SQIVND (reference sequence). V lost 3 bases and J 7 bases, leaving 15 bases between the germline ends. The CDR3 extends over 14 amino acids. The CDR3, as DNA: TGTGCCAGTAGTATCTGGGGGGTGAGGGGGACCCAGTACTTC. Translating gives CASSIWGVRGTQYF.

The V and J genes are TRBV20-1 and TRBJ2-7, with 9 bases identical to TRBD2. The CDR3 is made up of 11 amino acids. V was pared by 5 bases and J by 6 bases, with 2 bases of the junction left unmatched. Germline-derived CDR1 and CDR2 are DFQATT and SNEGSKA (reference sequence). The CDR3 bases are TGCAGTGCTCCTAGCGGGACCGAGCAGTACTTC. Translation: CSAPSGTEQYF.